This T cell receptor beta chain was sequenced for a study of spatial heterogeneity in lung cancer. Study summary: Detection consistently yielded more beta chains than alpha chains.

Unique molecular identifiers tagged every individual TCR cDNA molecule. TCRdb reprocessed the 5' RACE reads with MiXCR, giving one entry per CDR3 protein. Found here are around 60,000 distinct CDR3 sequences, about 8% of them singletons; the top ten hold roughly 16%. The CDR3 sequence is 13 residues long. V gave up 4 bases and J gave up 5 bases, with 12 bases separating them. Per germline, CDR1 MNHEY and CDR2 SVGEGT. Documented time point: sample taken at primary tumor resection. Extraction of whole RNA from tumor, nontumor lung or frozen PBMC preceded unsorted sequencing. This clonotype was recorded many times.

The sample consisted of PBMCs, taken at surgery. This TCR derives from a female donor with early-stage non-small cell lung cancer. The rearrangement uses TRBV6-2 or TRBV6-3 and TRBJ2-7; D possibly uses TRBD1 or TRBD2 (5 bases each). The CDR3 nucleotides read TGTGCCAGCAGTTGGGGGTTGAGGAACGAGCAGTACGTC. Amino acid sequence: CASSWGLRNEQYV.